This T cell receptor (beta chain) was captured by sequencing in a study of T cells in Graves' hyperthyroidism and ophthalmopathy. PBMCs stemmed from under 11 ml fresh peripheral blood. Germline CDR1 reads DFQATT; CDR2 reads SNEGSKA (reference sequence). The CDR3 covers 16 residues. The V and J ends lost 2 bases and 3 bases respectively, with 19 bases between them. There are a few counts of this clonotype. Its antigen remains unidentified. From RNA transcripts, TCR beta CDR3 regions were amplified. TCR CDR3 underwent first-round RT-PCR with the HTBI primer set. TCRdb passed the multiplex PCR reads through MiXCR, listing each CDR3 protein once. The table has about 640,000 distinct CDR3 sequences, less than 25% seen once. Findings of the study overall: Among clonotypes expanded in thyroid above 0.001, most were also found in blood.

This TCR was sampled from a man aged 25-45 years with Graves' ophthalmopathy. The sample taken for sequencing was blood. The rearrangement uses TRBV20-1 and TRBJ2-5, with TRBD1 as a possible D gene (6 bases). The CDR3 DNA is TGCAGTGCTAGAAAAACCGGGACACTTGTCAAAGAGACCCAGTACTTC. Amino acid sequence: CSARKTGTLVKETQYF.